The rows below give T cell receptor beta chains drawn from one sample of a study of T-cell reconstitution after alpha-beta-depleted transplantation in children. A single record per CDR3 protein comes from TCRdb applying MiXCR to the PCR reads. The repertoire holds some 340,000 distinct CDR3 sequences, with 9% to 12% as singletons. Sequencing used PBMCs from the stem cell graft donor, obtained from the stem cell graft. The receptors here all came from a human donor who donated a stem cell graft to a child with acute lymphoblastic leukemia. Both conserved end residues are part of each CDR3. Fields, in order: CDR3 protein, CDR3 DNA, J gene, D gene, V gene, clone size. The D gene is left open where the match is weak. A row's size may be missing; if present it is once, few, many or a size class.

CASSQDRRVAGWYEQYF	TGCGCCAGCAGCCAAGACCGTCGGGTAGCGGGATGGTACGAGCAGTACTTC	TRBJ2-7	TRBD2	TRBV4-1	NA
CASRPNPPGTGEDYGYTF	TGCGCCAGCCGACCGAATCCTCCCGGGACAGGGGAGGACTATGGCTACACCTTC	TRBJ1-2	TRBD1	TRBV4-1	NA
CASSQGSGFTDTQYF	TGCGCCAGCAGCCAAGGCTCAGGATTCACAGATACGCAGTATTTT	TRBJ2-3	NA	TRBV4-1	few
CSVVLPGEKLFF	TGCAGCGTTGTATTACCTGGGGAAAAACTGTTTTTT	TRBJ1-4	NA	TRBV29-1	NA
CASSYSIHQGNQPQHF	TGTGCCAGCAGTTACTCGATCCACCAGGGAAATCAGCCCCAGCATTTT	TRBJ1-5	NA	TRBV6-5	many
CASSPLAGSYNEQFF	TGTGCCAGCAGTCCCCTTGCGGGCTCCTACAATGAGCAGTTCTTC	TRBJ2-1	NA	TRBV27	many
CASSVQGSGELFF	TGTGCCAGCAGTGTACAGGGTTCCGGGGAGCTGTTTTTT	TRBJ2-2	NA	TRBV27	NA
CSAGSPGRLNTGELFF	TGCAGTGCTGGGTCCCCCGGGCGTTTGAACACCGGGGAGCTGTTTTTT	TRBJ2-2	NA	TRBV20-1	many
CASSLGLAGALEDEQFF	TGCGCCAGCAGCTTGGGACTAGCGGGAGCACTTGAGGATGAGCAGTTCTTC	TRBJ2-1	TRBD2	TRBV5-1	NA
CASSQGRVGTDTQYF	TGCGCCAGCAGCCAAGGCCGGGTTGGAACAGATACGCAGTATTTT	TRBJ2-3	NA	TRBV4-3	few
CSAVGPLNYGYTF	TGCAGTGCTGTTGGGCCGCTTAACTATGGCTACACCTTC	TRBJ1-2	NA	TRBV20-1	few
CSALGPSGIYNEQFF	TGCAGTGCCCTTGGACCTAGCGGGATCTACAATGAGCAGTTCTTC	TRBJ2-1	TRBD2	TRBV20-1	few
CAISPVRGDYEQYF	TGTGCCATCAGTCCAGTCCGGGGTGACTACGAGCAGTACTTC	TRBJ2-7	NA	TRBV10-3	few
CASSVDGWAYTDTQYF	TGTGCCAGCAGCGTAGATGGTTGGGCTTATACAGATACGCAGTATTTT	TRBJ2-3	NA	TRBV9	NA
CASSLDRFGRAEEQFF	TGTGCCAGCAGCTTAGATCGATTCGGGAGGGCAGAGGAGCAGTTCTTC	TRBJ2-1	TRBD2	TRBV11-2	few
CASSPRHYEQYF	TGTGCCAGCAGTCCCCGTCACTACGAGCAGTACTTC	TRBJ2-7	NA	TRBV12-3/TRBV12-4	many
CASSHSEWTSGSYNEQFF	TGTGCCAGCAGTCACTCCGAGTGGACTAGCGGCTCCTACAATGAGCAGTTCTTC	TRBJ2-1	TRBD2	TRBV3-1	few
CASSSPGSGANVLTF	TGTGCCAGCAGCTCCCCAGGGTCTGGGGCCAACGTCCTGACTTTC	TRBJ2-6	NA	TRBV28	many
CASSREDKVNEKLFF	TGTGCCAGCAGCCGAGAGGACAAAGTTAATGAAAAACTGTTTTTT	TRBJ1-4	NA	TRBV4-2	few
CASRPGLAGGQSYNEQFF	TGCGCCAGCAGGCCGGGACTAGCGGGAGGTCAGTCCTACAATGAGCAGTTCTTC	TRBJ2-1	TRBD2	TRBV10-2	few
CASSHPGQGNGANVLTF	TGTGCCAGCAGCCACCCCGGACAGGGGAATGGGGCCAACGTCCTGACTTTC	TRBJ2-6	TRBD1	TRBV3-1	NA
CATSRDLGINQPQHF	TGTGCCACCAGCAGAGATTTAGGGATCAATCAGCCCCAGCATTTT	TRBJ1-5	NA	TRBV15	many
CASGIGSSYNEQFF	TGTGCCAGCGGGATCGGGAGCTCCTACAATGAGCAGTTCTTC	TRBJ2-1	NA	TRBV6-1	few
CASGGLQGEKLFF	TGTGCCAGCGGGGGACTTCAAGGCGAAAAACTGTTTTTT	TRBJ1-4	NA	TRBV12-3/TRBV12-4	NA
CASSQDRGHDGYTF	TGCGCCAGCAGCCAGGACAGGGGGCATGATGGCTACACCTTC	TRBJ1-2	TRBD1	TRBV4-1	NA
CASRFGVSTEAFF	TGTGCCAGCAGATTCGGGGTTAGCACTGAAGCTTTCTTT	TRBJ1-1	NA	TRBV25-1	NA
CSVPLNTEAFF	TGCAGTGTCCCCCTGAACACTGAAGCTTTCTTT	TRBJ1-1	NA	TRBV20-1	few
CCARDISGRARVNEQFF	TGCTGTGCTAGAGATATAAGCGGGAGGGCCCGGGTCAATGAGCAGTTCTTC	TRBJ2-1	TRBD2	TRBV20-1	NA